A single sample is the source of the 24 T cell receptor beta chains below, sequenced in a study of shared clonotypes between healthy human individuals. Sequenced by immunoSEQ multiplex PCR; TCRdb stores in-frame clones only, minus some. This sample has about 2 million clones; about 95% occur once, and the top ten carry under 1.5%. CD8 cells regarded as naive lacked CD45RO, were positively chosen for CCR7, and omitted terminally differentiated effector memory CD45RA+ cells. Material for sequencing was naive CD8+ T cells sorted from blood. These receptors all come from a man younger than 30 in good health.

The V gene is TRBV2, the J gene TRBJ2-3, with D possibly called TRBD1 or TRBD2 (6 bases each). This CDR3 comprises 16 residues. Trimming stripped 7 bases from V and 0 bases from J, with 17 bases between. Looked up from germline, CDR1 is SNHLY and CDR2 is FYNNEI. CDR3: CASTMGGHSSTDTQYF. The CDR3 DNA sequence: TGTGCCAGCACGATGGGGGGACATTCTAGCACAGATACGCAGTATTTT.

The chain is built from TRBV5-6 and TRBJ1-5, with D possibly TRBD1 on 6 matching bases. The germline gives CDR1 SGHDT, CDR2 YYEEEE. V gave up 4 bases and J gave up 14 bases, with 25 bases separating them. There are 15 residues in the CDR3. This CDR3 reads CASSHARGRANPEHF. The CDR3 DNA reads TGTGCCAGCAGCCATGCCAGGGGCCGTGCCAACCCCGAGCATTTT. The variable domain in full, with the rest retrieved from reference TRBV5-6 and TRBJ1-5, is DAGVTQSPTHLIKTRGQQVTLRCSPKSGHDTVSWYQQALGQGPQFIFQYYEEEERQRGNFPDRFSGHQFPNYSSELNVNALLLGDSALYLCASSHARGRANPEHFGDGTRLSIL.

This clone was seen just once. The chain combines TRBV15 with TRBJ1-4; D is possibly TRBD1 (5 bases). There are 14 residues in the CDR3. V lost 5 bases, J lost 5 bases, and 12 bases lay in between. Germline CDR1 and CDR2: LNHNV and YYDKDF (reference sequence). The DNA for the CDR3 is TGTGCCACCAGCCCTACCGGGACGAATGAAAAACTGTTTTTT. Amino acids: CATSPTGTNEKLFF.

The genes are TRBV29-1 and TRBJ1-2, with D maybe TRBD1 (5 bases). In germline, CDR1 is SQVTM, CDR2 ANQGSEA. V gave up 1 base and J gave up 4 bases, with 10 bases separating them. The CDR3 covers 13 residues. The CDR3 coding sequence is TGCAGCGTTGAAGGGGTCGACAGCTATGGCTACACCTTC. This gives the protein CSVEGVDSYGYTF.

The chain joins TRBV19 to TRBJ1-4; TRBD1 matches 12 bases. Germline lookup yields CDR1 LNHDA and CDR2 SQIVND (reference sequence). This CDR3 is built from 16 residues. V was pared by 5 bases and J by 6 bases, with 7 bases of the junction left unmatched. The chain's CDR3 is CASSLPGTGGDEKLFF. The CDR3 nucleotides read TGTGCCAGTAGTCTACCCGGGACAGGGGGCGATGAAAAACTGTTTTTT.

In DNA form, the CDR3 reads TGTGCCAGCAGCGTAGGAGGAGGGATCACAGAGACCCAGTACTTC. Protein sequence: CASSVGGGITETQYF. The rearrangement joins TRBV9 to TRBJ2-5, with D possibly being TRBD2 (6 bases). The germline CDR1 and CDR2 sequences are SGDLS and YYNGEE. Deletions cut 0 bases from V and 4 bases from J, with 13 bases between. The CDR3 has 15 amino acids.

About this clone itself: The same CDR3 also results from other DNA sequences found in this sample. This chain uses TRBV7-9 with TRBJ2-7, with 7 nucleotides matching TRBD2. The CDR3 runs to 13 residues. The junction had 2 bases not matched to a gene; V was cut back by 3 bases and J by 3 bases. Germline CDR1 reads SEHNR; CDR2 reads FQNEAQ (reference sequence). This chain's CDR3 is CASSFSGDYEQYF. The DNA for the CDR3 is TGTGCCAGCAGCTTCAGCGGGGACTACGAGCAGTACTTC.

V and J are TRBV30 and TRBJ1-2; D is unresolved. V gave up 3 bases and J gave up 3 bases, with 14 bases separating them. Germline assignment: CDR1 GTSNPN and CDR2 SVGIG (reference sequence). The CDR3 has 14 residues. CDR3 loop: CAWRIPSSHYGYTF. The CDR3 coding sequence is TGTGCCTGGAGGATCCCCAGCTCTCACTATGGCTACACCTTC.

The CDR3 bases are TGTGCCAGCAGCGTAGTCCCTTCGCATGATGAGCAGTTCTTC. Protein product: CASSVVPSHDEQFF. The rearrangement uses TRBV9 and TRBJ2-1, with D hard to call. This CDR3 contains 14 residues. Germline loops: CDR1 SGDLS, CDR2 YYNGEE. V was cut by 0 bases and J by 8 bases, with 12 bases left in between.

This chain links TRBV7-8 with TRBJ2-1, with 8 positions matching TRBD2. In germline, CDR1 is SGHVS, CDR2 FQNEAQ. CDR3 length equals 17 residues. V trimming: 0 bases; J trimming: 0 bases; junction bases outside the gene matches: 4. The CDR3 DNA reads TGTGCCAGCAGCTTAGCTAGCGGGGAGATCTCCTACAATGAGCAGTTCTTC. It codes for CASSLASGEISYNEQFF.

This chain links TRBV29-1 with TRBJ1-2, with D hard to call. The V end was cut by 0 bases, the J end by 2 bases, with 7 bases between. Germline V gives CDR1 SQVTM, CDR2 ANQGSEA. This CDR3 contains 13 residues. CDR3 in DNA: TGCAGCGTTGAAGATCCCGACAACTATGGCTACACCTTC. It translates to CSVEDPDNYGYTF.

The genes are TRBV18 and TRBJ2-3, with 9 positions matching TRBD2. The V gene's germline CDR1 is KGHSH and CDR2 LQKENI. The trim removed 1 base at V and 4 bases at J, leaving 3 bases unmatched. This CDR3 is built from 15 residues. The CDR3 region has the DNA TGTGCCAGCTCACCACTAGCGGGGGAATCAGATACGCAGTATTTT. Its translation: CASSPLAGESDTQYF.

CDR3 protein: CASSVPPHRGHSNQPQHF. The CDR3 DNA sequence: TGCGCCAGCAGTGTGCCCCCTCACAGGGGCCATAGCAATCAGCCCCAGCATTTT. The chain recombines TRBV10-1 with TRBJ1-5, with 7 bases fitting TRBD1. CDR3 length: 18 amino acids. Trimming at V came to 4 bases and at J to 0 bases, leaving 12 bases not matched to a gene. Per the germline V gene, CDR1 is WNHNN and CDR2 is SYGVQD (reference sequence).

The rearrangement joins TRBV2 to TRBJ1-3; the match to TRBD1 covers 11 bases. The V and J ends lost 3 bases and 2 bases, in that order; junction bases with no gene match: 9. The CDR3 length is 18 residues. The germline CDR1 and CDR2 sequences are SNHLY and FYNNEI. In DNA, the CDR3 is TGTGCCAGCAGTGATCCCAGGACAGGGGGCAAGGCTGGAAACACCATATATTTT. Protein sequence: CASSDPRTGGKAGNTIYF.

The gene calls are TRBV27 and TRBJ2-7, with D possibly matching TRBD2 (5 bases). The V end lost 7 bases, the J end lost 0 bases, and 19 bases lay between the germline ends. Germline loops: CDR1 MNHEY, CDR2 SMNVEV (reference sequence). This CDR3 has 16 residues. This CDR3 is CASKPRGHGGSYEQYF. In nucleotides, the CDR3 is TGTGCCAGCAAACCTCGTGGGCACGGAGGCTCCTACGAGCAGTACTTC.

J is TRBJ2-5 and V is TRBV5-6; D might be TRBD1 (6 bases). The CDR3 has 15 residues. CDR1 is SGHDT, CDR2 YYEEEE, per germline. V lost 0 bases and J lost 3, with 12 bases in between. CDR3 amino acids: CASSLDRDRKETQYF. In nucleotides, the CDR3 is TGTGCCAGCAGCTTGGACAGGGACCGAAAAGAGACCCAGTACTTC.

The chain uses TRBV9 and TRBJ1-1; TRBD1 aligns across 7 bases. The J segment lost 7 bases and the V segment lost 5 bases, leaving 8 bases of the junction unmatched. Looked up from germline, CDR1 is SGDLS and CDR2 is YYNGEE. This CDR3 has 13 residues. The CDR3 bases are TGTGCCAGCAGTGGGGACAGCGAGTTTGAAGCTTTCTTT. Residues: CASSGDSEFEAFF. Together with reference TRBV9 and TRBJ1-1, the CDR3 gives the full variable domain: DSGVTQTPKHLITATGQRVTLRCSPRSGDLSVYWYQQSLDQGLQFLIQYYNGEERAKGNILERFSAQQFPDLHSELNLSSLELGDSALYFCASSGDSEFEAFFGQGTRLTVV.

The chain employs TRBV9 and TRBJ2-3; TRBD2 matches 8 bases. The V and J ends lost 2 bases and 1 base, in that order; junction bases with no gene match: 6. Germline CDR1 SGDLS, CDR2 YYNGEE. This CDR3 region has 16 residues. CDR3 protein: CASSVPREGGTDTQYF. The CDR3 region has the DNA TGTGCCAGCAGCGTCCCCCGGGAGGGGGGCACAGATACGCAGTATTTT.

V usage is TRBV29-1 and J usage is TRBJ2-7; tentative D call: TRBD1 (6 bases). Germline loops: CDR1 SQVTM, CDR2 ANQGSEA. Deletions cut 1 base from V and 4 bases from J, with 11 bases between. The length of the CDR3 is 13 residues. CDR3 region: CSVEVGALYEQYF. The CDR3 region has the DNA TGCAGCGTTGAAGTGGGGGCGCTGTACGAGCAGTACTTC.

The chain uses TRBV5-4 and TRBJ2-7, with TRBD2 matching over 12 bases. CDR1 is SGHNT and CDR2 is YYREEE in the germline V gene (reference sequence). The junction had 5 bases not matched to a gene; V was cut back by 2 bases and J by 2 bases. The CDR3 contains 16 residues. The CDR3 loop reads CASSFGLAGSTYEQYF. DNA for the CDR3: TGTGCCAGCAGCTTTGGACTAGCGGGGTCCACCTACGAGCAGTACTTC.

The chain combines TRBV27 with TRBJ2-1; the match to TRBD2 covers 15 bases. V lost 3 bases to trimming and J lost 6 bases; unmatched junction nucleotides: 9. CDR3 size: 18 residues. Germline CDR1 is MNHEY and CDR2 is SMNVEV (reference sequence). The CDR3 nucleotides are TGTGCCAGCAGTTTCCGCGGACTAGCGGGAGGGCCATTCAATGAGCAGTTCTTC. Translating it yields CASSFRGLAGGPFNEQFF.

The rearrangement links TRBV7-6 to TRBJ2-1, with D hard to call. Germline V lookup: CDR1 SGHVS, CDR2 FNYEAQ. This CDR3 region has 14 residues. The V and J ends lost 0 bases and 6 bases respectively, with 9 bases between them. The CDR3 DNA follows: TGTGCCAGCAGCTTAGCGAACAGCCGCAATGAGCAGTTCTTC. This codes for CASSLANSRNEQFF.

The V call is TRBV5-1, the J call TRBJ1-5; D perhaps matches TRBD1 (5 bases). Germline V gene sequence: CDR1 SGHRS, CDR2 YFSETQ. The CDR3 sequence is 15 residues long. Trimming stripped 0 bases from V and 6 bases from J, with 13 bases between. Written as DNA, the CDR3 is TGCGCCAGCAGCTTGGCCGGGGGGGTTTCTCAGCCCCAGCATTTT. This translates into CASSLAGGVSQPQHF.

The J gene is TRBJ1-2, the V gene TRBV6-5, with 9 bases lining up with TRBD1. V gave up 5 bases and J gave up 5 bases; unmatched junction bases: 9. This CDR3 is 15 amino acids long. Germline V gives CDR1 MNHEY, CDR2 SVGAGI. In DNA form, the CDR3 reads TGTGCCAGCAGTACGGGACAGGGTCTGGATTATGGCTACACCTTC. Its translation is CASSTGQGLDYGYTF.